A single sample is the source of the 16 T cell receptor beta chains below, sequenced in a study of tumor-infiltrating lymphocytes in oesophageal squamous cell carcinoma. TCRdb used MiXCR to reprocess the PCR reads, holding one entry per CDR3 protein. The sample includes about 21,000 distinct CDR3 sequences, roughly two fifths of them seen just once. Sequenced: esophageal tumor tissue. These receptors were collected from a male donor with esophageal squamous cell carcinoma.

In DNA, the CDR3 is TGTGCCAGCAGTTTGTTGACTCTTGAAGCTTTCTTT. Its protein is CASSLLTLEAFF. The chain carries TRBV12-3 or TRBV12-4 and TRBJ1-1; D gene ambiguous. V lost 3 bases and J lost 7, with 9 bases in between. The CDR3 totals 12 residues.

Within the sample, this clonotype is medium-sized. The gene calls are TRBV7-9 and TRBJ2-3, with 14 bases fitting TRBD2. CDR3 length: 16 residues. Germline assignment: CDR1 SEHNR and CDR2 FQNEAQ (reference sequence). V lost 5 bases, J lost 4 bases, and 5 bases stayed unmatched. CDR3 DNA sequence: TGTGCCAGCAGCCTAGGGACTAGCGGGAGCCCAGATACGCAGTATTTT. Residues: CASSLGTSGSPDTQYF.

The V gene is TRBV9, the J gene TRBJ1-4; D is undetermined. V lost 3 bases, J lost 8 bases, and 17 bases lay in between. This CDR3 comprises 15 residues. Looked up from germline, CDR1 is SGDLS and CDR2 is YYNGEE. DNA for the CDR3: TGTGCCAGCAGCGGGCCCCTCGGGGTTCGCGAAAAACTGTTTTTT. It codes for CASSGPLGVREKLFF. The whole variable domain, filled in from reference TRBV9 and TRBJ1-4, reads DSGVTQTPKHLITATGQRVTLRCSPRSGDLSVYWYQQSLDQGLQFLIQYYNGEERAKGNILERFSAQQFPDLHSELNLSSLELGDSALYFCASSGPLGVREKLFFGSGTQLSVL.

This clonotype was observed at least ten times. The genes are TRBV5-4 and TRBJ2-5, with TRBD2 matching over 8 bases. Germline V CDR1 and CDR2: SGHNT, YYREEE (reference sequence). The junction had 1 base not matched to a gene; V was cut back by 0 bases and J by 3 bases. The CDR3 covers 14 residues. The CDR3 DNA reads as TGTGCCAGCAGCTTGGTAGCGGGAAAAGAGACCCAGTACTTC. Its protein product is CASSLVAGKETQYF.

The table lists this clonotype with many counts. The CDR3 reads CAGRDPYGYTF. The CDR3 DNA sequence: TGTGCCGGCCGGGACCCCTATGGCTACACCTTC. The chain joins TRBV6-1 to TRBJ1-2, with D perhaps TRBD1 (5 bases). Germline CDR1 MNHNS, CDR2 SASEGT. The CDR3 is made up of 11 amino acids. Trimming pared 11 bases from V and 4 bases from J, leaving 11 bases between.

This clonotype has a handful of counts. This chain joins TRBV5-6 and TRBJ1-2; D is unresolved. There are 16 residues in the CDR3. CDR1 SGHDT and CDR2 YYEEEE come from the germline V gene. The V gene lost 3 bases and the J gene lost 5 bases, with 20 bases spanning the gap. The CDR3 DNA reads TGTGCCAGCAGCTGGGCTACCGCAGGTGGACTTTATGGCTACACCTTC. Amino acid sequence: CASSWATAGGLYGYTF.

Here the CDR3 reads CASSSDLGWGDEQFF. The CDR3, as DNA: TGTGCCAGCAGCTCGGACCTTGGCTGGGGCGATGAGCAGTTCTTC. V is TRBV11-1 and J is TRBJ2-1; tentatively, D is TRBD1 (5 bases). The CDR3 runs 15 residues. V was pared by 4 bases and J by 8 bases, with 18 bases between. Germline V gene sequence: CDR1 SGHAT, CDR2 FQDESV (reference sequence).

This rearrangement joins TRBV28 to TRBJ2-5; D is undetermined. The CDR3 runs 15 residues. CDR1 is MDHEN, CDR2 SYDVKM, per germline. Trimming took 6 bases from V and 1 from J, leaving 15 bases between them. CDR3 sequence reads: CASSSTWTVQETQYF. The CDR3 DNA sequence: TGTGCCAGCAGCTCGACGTGGACGGTCCAAGAGACCCAGTACTTC.

The chain uses TRBV7-3 and TRBJ2-4; tentatively, D is TRBD2 (6 bases). Germline-derived CDR1 and CDR2 are SGHTA and FQGTGA. The CDR3 totals 13 residues. V lost 6 bases to trimming and J lost 13 bases, with 19 bases between them. The CDR3 reads CASSPGLANEQYF. The CDR3 nucleotides are TGTGCCAGCAGTCCGGGACTGGCAAATGAGCAGTACTTC.

This clonotype was seen many times. The rearrangement links TRBV6-1 to TRBJ2-1; possibly TRBD2 for D (6 bases). The CDR3 consists of 14 residues. The V gene's germline CDR1 is MNHNS and CDR2 SASEGT. V lost 6 bases to trimming and J lost 1 base, with 10 bases between them. DNA of the CDR3: TGTGCCAGCAGGGGACTTCAATCCTACAATGAGCAGTTCTTC. Translated, it gives CASRGLQSYNEQFF.

By share, this clonotype ranks as medium-sized. V usage is TRBV27 and J usage is TRBJ1-1; tentatively, D is TRBD1 (5 bases). The germline V and J ends were trimmed by 6 bases and 1 base, with 15 bases remaining between them. The CDR3 spans 15 residues. Germline-derived CDR1 and CDR2 are MNHEY and SMNVEV (reference sequence). CDR3 loop: CASSLGDRENTEAFF. The CDR3 nucleotides are TGTGCCAGCAGCCTTGGAGACAGAGAGAACACTGAAGCTTTCTTT.

The sample holds many counts of this clonotype. The gene calls are TRBV11-2 and TRBJ2-6; D unclear. Trimming pared 2 bases from V and 0 bases from J, leaving 2 bases between. CDR1 is SGHAT, CDR2 FQNNGV, per germline. This CDR3 is 14 amino acids long. The CDR3 is CASSLSSGANVLTF. The DNA for the CDR3 is TGTGCCAGCAGCTTATCCTCTGGGGCCAACGTCCTGACTTTC.

In regard to this clonotype: At one end, the junction sequence differs from germline, possibly due to a read error. This chain links TRBV7-6 with TRBJ2-1; D call uncertain. Germline V gene data show CDR1 as SGHVS and CDR2 as FNYEAQ. The CDR3 covers 14 residues. Written as DNA, the CDR3 is TGTGCTAGCAGCTTCTCCCCCGACCACAATGAGCAGTTCTTC. Translation: CASSFSPDHNEQFF.

Points on this clonotype: The germline gene is not matched at one end of the junction; a read error may be the cause. The chain is built from TRBV6-8 and TRBJ2-1; D unclear. The DNA end is a closer match to TRBJ2-5, so the J assignment may be wrong. This CDR3 contains 14 residues. The germline V gene encodes CDR1 MNHGY and CDR2 SAAAGT. CDR3 loop: CASSYWDQRETQYF. DNA of the CDR3: TGTGCCAGCAGCTACTGGGATCAAAGAGAAACCCAGTACTTC.

On this clonotype itself: This CDR3 fails to terminate in the conserved phenylalanine or tryptophan, so it likely reflects a read error. The DNA is omitted, as the CDR3 cannot be located on it reliably, and the CDR3 follows TCRdb's listing. The chain is built from TRBV7-3 and TRBJ1-1. CDR1 is SGHTA, CDR2 FQGTGA, per germline. The CDR3 is made up of 16 amino acids, end residues included. CDR3 residues: CASSLGAEIHPSTSGQ.

This clonotype has ten or more counts. The chain couples TRBV18 to TRBJ1-2; no reliable D call. Germline V gives CDR1 KGHSH, CDR2 LQKENI. This CDR3 region has 14 residues. The germline V and J ends were trimmed by 2 bases and 2 bases, with 9 bases remaining between them. The CDR3 region has the DNA TGTGCCAGCTCACCAAGTGGGCAGAACTATGGCTACACCTTC. This translates into CASSPSGQNYGYTF.